The source of this T cell receptor (beta chain) is a study of cytomegalovirus exposure and HLA in healthy donors. Overall study context: Clustering assigned approximately 78% of the roughly 420 genotyped donors to the Caucasian-associated ancestry cluster.

Germline CDR1 reads MNHEY; CDR2 reads SVGAGI. This CDR3 contains 12 residues. Concerning this clone itself: Its specificity is unknown. A junction boundary mismatches the germline segment, possibly from a read error.

Points from the study as a whole: Accurate prediction of HLA-A and HLA-B alleles (for most subjects) was reportedly achieved from TCR beta sequences.

The PCR was carried out with 60 Vbeta primers and 13 Jbeta primers. Sequencing used immunoSEQ multiplex PCR; TCRdb keeps in-frame clones, though not all of them. The sample contains around 63,000 clones, about 71% of which appear only once. The rearrangement uses TRBV6-5 and TRBJ2-7; the match to TRBD1 covers 8 bases. The source material was PBMCs. This receptor was identified in a man aged 55 to 70 in good health and CMV-seropositive. CDR3 in DNA: TGTGCCGGCAGCCTCCCCAAGGGACAGGTGTACTTC. This encodes CAGSLPKGQVYF.